One and the same sample provided the 28 T cell receptor beta chains below, sequenced in a study of beta chain features in type 1 diabetes (dated by TCRdb to the late 2010s). The investigation overall reported the following: Type 1 diabetes patients showed a moderate but significant shortening of TCRB CDR3 length in all four CD4+ subsets.

Libraries were built with the immunoSEQ multiplex PCR assay. The entire isolated RNA was reverse transcribed using the High Capacity cDNA Reverse Transcription Kit, and thus expressed TCRB transcripts were sequenced. TCRdb took over this immuneACCESS table, retaining in-frame rearrangements with V and J assigned. Such tables are incomplete; in checked studies, under half of the missing clones stem from an unresolved V gene, and the remainder is unexplained. The sample table records roughly 330,000 clones; approximately 13% of these occur just once. The top ten constitute 0.013% to 0.015% of the sample. No antigen has been identified for these receptors. Sequenced sample: naive CD4+ T cells from blood. The sample's cell subset or site label is to be understood as: true naive CD4+ T cells. The receptor source for this set is a woman aged 18-30 years with type 1 diabetes.

This clone has more than one count but fewer than ten. The gene calls are TRBV7-9 and TRBJ1-2, with D unclear. The CDR3 covers 14 residues. Germline assignment: CDR1 SEHNR and CDR2 FQNEAQ (reference sequence). Trimming stripped 5 bases from V and 6 bases from J, with 16 bases between. CDR3 nucleotides: TGTGCCAGCAGCCCTTCCGGACGGCGGGATGGCTACACCTTC. The encoded protein is CASSPSGRRDGYTF.

V and J are TRBV30 and TRBJ1-1; D is unclear. Germline V gene sequence: CDR1 GTSNPN, CDR2 SVGIG (reference sequence). This CDR3 has 15 amino acids. Trimming shortened V by 0 bases and J by 1 base, and 12 bases separated the two germline ends. In nucleotides, the CDR3 is TGTGCCTGGAGTGTAAGAGGGTTTAAGAACACTGAAGCTTTCTTT. Translating it yields CAWSVRGFKNTEAFF.

The chain joins TRBV18 to TRBJ2-1; 7 nucleotides agree with TRBD2. Germline CDR1 KGHSH, CDR2 LQKENI. The J segment lost 0 bases and the V segment lost 3 bases, leaving 8 bases of the junction unmatched. The CDR3 runs 17 residues. The CDR3 loop is CASSPLLSGASYNEQFF. The CDR3 DNA sequence: TGTGCCAGCTCACCTCTGTTAAGCGGGGCCTCCTACAATGAGCAGTTCTTC. The whole variable domain, remainder taken from reference TRBV18 and TRBJ2-1, is NAGVMQNPRHLVRRRGQEARLRCSPMKGHSHVYWYRQLPEEGLKFMVYLQKENIIDESGMPKERFSAEFPKEGPSILRIQQVVRGDSAAYFCASSPLLSGASYNEQFFGPGTRLTVL.

In its sample, this clone was seen a few times. CDR3 protein: CASSERPLDHEQFF. The CDR3 bases are TGTGCCAGCAGCGAGCGTCCGCTAGACCATGAGCAGTTCTTC. V and J are TRBV9 and TRBJ2-1; D not certain. Trimming cost V 3 bases and J 8 bases, with 15 bases left between them. Germline V CDR1 and CDR2: SGDLS, YYNGEE. The CDR3 runs 14 residues.

This clone was counted a few times. The genes are TRBV7-9 and TRBJ2-3, with TRBD1 identical over 7 bases. The CDR3 length is 14 residues. J was trimmed by 0 bases and V by 4 bases; bases with no gene match: 1. Germline V gene data show CDR1 as SEHNR and CDR2 as FQNEAQ (reference sequence). The CDR3: CASSSGGSTDTQYF. The CDR3 nucleotides are TGTGCCAGCAGCTCAGGGGGTAGCACAGATACGCAGTATTTT.

The J gene is TRBJ2-7, the V gene TRBV18; D is ambiguous. Per germline, CDR1 KGHSH and CDR2 LQKENI. The V and J ends lost 1 base and 0 bases respectively, with 7 bases between them. This CDR3 is 14 amino acids long. The CDR3 DNA follows: TGTGCCAGCTCACCACGAGGTAGCTCCTACGAGCAGTACGTC. The encoded protein is CASSPRGSSYEQYV.

This clone has more than one count but fewer than ten. The CDR3 protein is CASSPGVGNEQFF. The CDR3 bases are TGTGCCAGCTCACCGGGAGTTGGTAATGAGCAGTTCTTC. The chain links TRBV18 to TRBJ2-1; possible D gene TRBD2, 5 bases. V was clipped by 3 bases and J by 7 bases, with 10 bases between them. CDR1 is KGHSH and CDR2 is LQKENI in the germline V gene. This CDR3 is built from 13 residues.

The CDR3 protein is CASSLNSLRQGNQPQHF. The CDR3 DNA reads TGTGCCAGCAGCTTAAATAGTCTGAGACAGGGAAATCAGCCCCAGCATTTT. The V and J genes are TRBV7-2 and TRBJ1-5, with 7 positions matching TRBD1. Trimming at V came to 2 bases and at J to 4 bases, leaving 11 bases not matched to a gene. Looked up from germline, CDR1 is SGHTA and CDR2 is FQGNSA. The CDR3 totals 17 residues.

The J gene is TRBJ1-2, the V gene TRBV2; D is possibly TRBD1 (5 bases). V dropped 5 bases and J dropped 2 bases, with 9 bases sitting between them. The CDR3 covers 13 residues. Germline V CDR1 and CDR2: SNHLY, FYNNEI. The CDR3 loop reads CASSLQENYGYTF. The CDR3 bases are TGTGCCAGCAGTCTACAGGAAAACTATGGCTACACCTTC. The whole variable domain, remainder taken from reference TRBV2 and TRBJ1-2, is EPEVTQTPSHQVTQMGQEVILRCVPISNHLYFYWYRQILGQKVEFLVSFYNNEISEKSEIFDDQFSVERPDGSNFTLKIRSTKLEDSAMYFCASSLQENYGYTFGSGTRLTVV.

This chain links TRBV7-2 with TRBJ1-2; 7 nucleotides align to TRBD1. The CDR3 has 15 residues. CDR1 is SGHTA, CDR2 FQGNSA, per germline. V lost 5 bases, J lost 5 bases, and 11 bases stayed unmatched. The CDR3 coding sequence is TGTGCCAGCAGCCCACACCCCGGGACAGATTATGGCTACACCTTC. Its protein is CASSPHPGTDYGYTF.

This clone has just a few counts. This chain uses TRBV2 with TRBJ2-7, with D perhaps TRBD1 (6 bases). In germline, CDR1 is SNHLY, CDR2 FYNNEI. The CDR3 extends over 13 amino acids. V lost 6 bases to trimming and J lost 4 bases, with 13 bases between them. CDR3 loop: CASRAGDRYEQYV. In DNA form, the CDR3 reads TGTGCCAGCAGAGCAGGGGACCGTTACGAGCAGTACGTC.

This clone has a handful of counts. The chain has TRBV7-2 and TRBJ2-6; no reliable D call. V was clipped by 5 bases and J by 0 bases, with 17 bases between them. The CDR3 runs to 18 residues. Germline-derived CDR1 and CDR2 are SGHTA and FQGNSA. The CDR3 sequence: CASSPRRTPNSGANVLTF. The DNA of the CDR3 is TGTGCCAGCAGCCCGCGGCGAACCCCAAACTCTGGGGCCAACGTCCTGACTTTC. Looking up the rest from reference TRBV7-2 and TRBJ2-6 gives the full variable domain: GAGVSQSPSNKVTEKGKDVELRCDPISGHTALYWYRQSLGQGLEFLIYFQGNSAPDKSGLPSDRFSAERTGGSVSTLTIQRTQQEDSAVYLCASSPRRTPNSGANVLTFGAGSRLTVL.

This clone appeared a few times. The J gene is TRBJ2-7, the V gene TRBV9, with D possibly being TRBD1 (6 bases). This CDR3 has 14 residues. The V end lost 0 bases, the J end lost 4 bases, and 11 bases lay between the germline ends. Germline V gene sequence: CDR1 SGDLS, CDR2 YYNGEE. Here the CDR3 reads CASSVAWTDYEQYF. The CDR3 region has the DNA TGTGCCAGCAGCGTAGCTTGGACAGATTACGAGCAGTACTTC.

The chain combines TRBV7-2 with TRBJ1-1; D may be TRBD1 (5 bases). CDR1 and CDR2 (germline): SGHTA, FQGNSA. The CDR3 is 13 amino acids. Trimming left V 5 bases short and J 1 base short, with 8 bases between. CDR3 sequence: CASSTQGNTEAFF. The DNA for the CDR3 is TGTGCCAGCAGCACGCAGGGGAACACTGAAGCTTTCTTT.

V gene TRBV4-2 combines with J gene TRBJ2-1, with D perhaps TRBD1 (6 bases). CDR1 and CDR2 from the germline V gene are LGHNA and YNFKEQ. V was trimmed by 2 bases and J by 6 bases, leaving 23 bases between them. The CDR3 contains 18 residues. The CDR3 reads CASSQRKPTGLSSNEQFF. CDR3 in DNA: TGTGCCAGCAGCCAAAGAAAACCTACAGGGTTAAGTAGCAATGAGCAGTTCTTC.

The chain joins TRBV4-3 to TRBJ1-2; D call uncertain. Germline V gene sequence: CDR1 LGHNA, CDR2 YSLEER. The CDR3 totals 14 residues. V lost 5 bases to trimming and J lost 4 bases, with 14 bases between them. The CDR3 protein is CASSLDPEGYGYTF. The CDR3 DNA sequence: TGCGCCAGCAGCTTGGACCCCGAGGGCTATGGCTACACCTTC.

The chain links TRBV5-1 to TRBJ2-3; D remains ambiguous. Trimming took 4 bases from V and 0 from J, leaving 15 bases between them. Germline values: CDR1 SGHRS, CDR2 YFSETQ. The CDR3 loop spans 16 amino acids. CDR3 protein: CASSPVPRGSTDTQYF. In nucleotides, the CDR3 is TGCGCCAGCAGCCCAGTCCCCCGTGGCAGCACAGATACGCAGTATTTT. The variable domain in full, with the rest retrieved from reference TRBV5-1 and TRBJ2-3, is KAGVTQTPRYLIKTRGQQVTLSCSPISGHRSVSWYQQTPGQGLQFLFEYFSETQRNKGNFPGRFSGRQFSNSRSEMNVSTLELGDSALYLCASSPVPRGSTDTQYFGPGTRLTVL.

The rearrangement uses TRBV18 and TRBJ1-5; the D gene is possibly TRBD1 (5 bases). The CDR3 totals 13 residues. Germline V lookup: CDR1 KGHSH, CDR2 LQKENI. Trimming took 8 bases from V and 3 from J, leaving 11 bases between them. The CDR3 region is CASVQGFNQPQHF. The CDR3 DNA is TGTGCCAGCGTCCAGGGATTCAATCAGCCCCAGCATTTT.

The chain recombines TRBV20-1 with TRBJ2-2; no firm D call. The CDR3 is 11 residues long. V was cut by 8 bases and J by 4 bases, with 8 bases left in between. CDR1 is DFQATT, CDR2 SNEGSKA, per germline (reference sequence). The CDR3 coding sequence is TGCAGTACCAGAAGCACCGGGGAGCTGTTTTTT. This codes for CSTRSTGELFF.

V usage is TRBV7-9 and J usage is TRBJ2-5; TRBD1 matches at 8 bases. The CDR3 length is 14 residues. Germline CDR1 SEHNR, CDR2 FQNEAQ (reference sequence). The junction had 1 base not matched to a gene; V was cut back by 2 bases and J by 2 bases. This chain's CDR3 is CASSLNRGQETQYF. CDR3 bases: TGTGCCAGCAGCTTAAACAGGGGGCAAGAGACCCAGTACTTC.

Only a few counts were recorded for this clone. The V call is TRBV19, the J call TRBJ2-1; 7 nucleotides line up with TRBD2. V was clipped by 0 bases and J by 2 bases; unmatched bases: 4. Germline loops: CDR1 LNHDA, CDR2 SQIVND (reference sequence). CDR3 length: 16 amino acids. CDR3 nucleotide sequence: TGTGCCAGTAGTATAGATGCGAGCGGGACCTACAATGAGCAGTTCTTC. It translates to CASSIDASGTYNEQFF.

CDR3 DNA: TGTGCCAGCAGTTCTCAAGGGACAGGCGGTGGAGCCTACGAGCAGTACTTC. This translates into CASSSQGTGGGAYEQYF. The V and J genes are TRBV28 and TRBJ2-7; 8 bases line up with TRBD1. CDR1 and CDR2 (germline): MDHEN, SYDVKM. The CDR3 is 17 amino acids. J lost 2 bases, V lost 4 bases, and 13 bases had no gene match.

V usage is TRBV29-1 and J usage is TRBJ2-5; 9 bases agree with TRBD2. The CDR3 consists of 16 residues. The V segment lost 2 bases and the J segment 1 base; nucleotides outside the gene matches: 8. Germline CDR1 is SQVTM and CDR2 is ANQGSEA. In DNA, the CDR3 is TGCAGCGTTGAACTTTTAGCGGGAGACGCCCAAGAGACCCAGTACTTC. Amino acid sequence: CSVELLAGDAQETQYF.

The rearrangement joins TRBV9 to TRBJ2-7; perhaps TRBD1 as D (5 bases). CDR3 size: 14 residues. V lost 4 bases and J 5 bases, leaving 16 bases between the germline ends. Germline CDR1 SGDLS, CDR2 YYNGEE. The CDR3 coding sequence is TGTGCCAGCAGCTTCCGCAAGGGGCCCGACGAGCAGTACTTC. It codes for CASSFRKGPDEQYF.

The chain links TRBV7-2 to TRBJ1-1; a weak D match, TRBD1 (6 bases). CDR3 length: 13 residues. Per germline, CDR1 SGHTA and CDR2 FQGNSA. V lost 5 bases, J lost 4 bases, and 11 bases lay in between. As DNA, the CDR3 is TGTGCCAGCAGCCTACAGGGTAGCACTGAAGCTTTCTTT. It translates to CASSLQGSTEAFF.

This clone was seen a handful of times. CDR3 in DNA: TGTGCCAGTAGTATCCAGGGACAGGGGAGGAATGAGCAGTTCTTC. Translated: CASSIQGQGRNEQFF. The chain links TRBV19 to TRBJ2-1, with 10 positions matching TRBD1. The CDR3 sequence is 15 residues long. Per the germline V gene, CDR1 is LNHDA and CDR2 is SQIVND (reference sequence). V shed 3 bases, J shed 7 bases, and the junction held 6 bases outside the gene matches.

The chain recombines TRBV18 with TRBJ1-1; no clear D gene. The V gene's germline CDR1 is KGHSH and CDR2 LQKENI. The CDR3 consists of 13 residues. The V end lost 0 bases, the J end lost 10 bases, and 12 bases lay between the germline ends. CDR3 protein: CASSPPEEIGAFF. Here the CDR3 DNA reads TGTGCCAGCTCACCACCGGAGGAGATAGGAGCTTTCTTT.

The chain has TRBV2 and TRBJ2-7; 8 bases fit TRBD1. This CDR3 has 14 amino acids. J was trimmed by 2 bases and V by 5 bases; bases with no gene match: 5. Germline CDR1 SNHLY, CDR2 FYNNEI. CDR3 region: CASSYQGAPYEQYF. The CDR3 DNA reads TGTGCCAGCAGTTATCAGGGGGCTCCCTACGAGCAGTACTTC.